A single T cell receptor beta chain is shown here with its context. These data originate in a study of T-cell reconstitution after alpha-beta-depleted transplantation in children. V was pared by 4 bases and J by 2 bases, with 12 bases of the junction left unmatched. CDR1 and CDR2 from the germline V gene are SGHNT and YYREEE (reference sequence). The CDR3 length is 16 residues. Library preparation (for TCRbeta) was performed with unique molecular identifiers. TCRdb re-called the PCR reads through MiXCR, storing one row per CDR3 protein. Of almost 250,000 distinct CDR3 sequences in the sample, roughly 23% are singletons; the top ten hold roughly 2.6%.

This receptor was identified in a girl aged 2 to 10 with Fanconi anemia, due to receive a stem cell transplant. The sample was PBMCs, taken before TCRalphabeta/CD19-depleted stem cell transplant. This chain connects TRBV5-4 to TRBJ2-7; 7 nucleotides line up with TRBD2. The CDR3, as DNA: TGTGCCAGCAGCCTTGGCCTCGGGGGAGGGCCCTACGAGCAGTACTTC. Translation gives CASSLGLGGGPYEQYF.